Listed here are 18 T cell receptor beta chains from one sample, sequenced in a study of a mutant IDH1 vaccine in newly diagnosed glioma. Time point meaning: week 23, last vaccination. Every vaccine dose comprised 300 ug of mutant IDH1 20-mer peptide plus topical imiquimod. These TCRs are of unknown antigen specificity. Method: immunoSEQ multiplex PCR; TCRdb's copy keeps in-frame clones and lacks some. Of about 64,000 clones in the sample, roughly 85% were seen once. The starting material was PBMCs, obtained from a glioma patient whose treatment included an IDH1 peptide vaccine. The receptors come from a man aged 25 to 45 with glioma.

The DNA of the CDR3 is TGTGCCAGCAGCGCGGAACGACAGGGGGGGATCAATGAGCAGTTCTTC. Amino acid sequence: CASSAERQGGINEQFF. V gene TRBV21-1 combines with J gene TRBJ2-1; TRBD1, the table's D call, was not compared with the DNA. TRBV21-1 is flagged as a pseudogene. The CDR3 sequence is 16 residues long.

This clone showed up just once. V is TRBV2 and J is TRBJ2-4; the D is unclear. CDR1 is SNHLY, CDR2 FYNNEI, per germline. This CDR3 comprises 19 residues. V was trimmed by 2 bases and J by 0 bases, leaving 20 bases between them. The CDR3 sequence: CASSELSGSYYLAKNIQYF. The CDR3 bases are TGTGCCAGCAGTGAATTATCGGGCAGCTACTACTTAGCCAAAAACATTCAGTACTTC.

This chain joins TRBV7-9 and TRBJ1-1; perhaps TRBD1 as D (5 bases). Germline V gene sequence: CDR1 SEHNR, CDR2 FQNEAQ (reference sequence). This CDR3 has 14 amino acids. The V gene lost 6 bases and the J gene lost 5 bases, with 16 bases spanning the gap. The CDR3 bases are TGTGCCAGCAGTTTGGGGATGGGGGGTACTGAAGCTTTCTTT. Translating gives CASSLGMGGTEAFF.

V is TRBV27 and J is TRBJ2-1, with D uncertain. The CDR3 contains 16 residues. The germline V and J ends were trimmed by 8 bases and 0 bases, with 17 bases remaining between them. From germline, CDR1 is MNHEY and CDR2 SMNVEV (reference sequence). CDR3 in amino acids: CASRVDKLNSYNEQFF. The CDR3 bases are TGTGCCAGCCGGGTTGATAAGTTAAACTCCTACAATGAGCAGTTCTTC.

The rearrangement links TRBV7-9 to TRBJ1-2; D might be TRBD1 (6 bases). The V gene lost 5 bases and the J gene lost 2 bases, with 12 bases spanning the gap. CDR3 length equals 14 residues. CDR1 SEHNR and CDR2 FQNEAQ come from the germline V gene (reference sequence). This CDR3 is CASSNTGLNYGYTF. CDR3 DNA sequence: TGTGCCAGCAGCAACACAGGGTTAAACTATGGCTACACCTTC.

J is TRBJ2-2 and V is TRBV13; TRBD1 matches at 7 bases. CDR3 size: 17 residues. Germline-derived CDR1 and CDR2 are PRHDT and FYEKMQ (reference sequence). J lost 0 bases, V lost 4 bases, and 8 bases had no gene match. In nucleotides, the CDR3 is TGTGCCAGCAGCTCCCCAACCGACAGGGCGAACACCGGGGAGCTGTTTTTT. Translated, it gives CASSSPTDRANTGELFF.

The rearrangement links TRBV6-5 to TRBJ1-5; maybe TRBD1 (5 bases). The V and J ends lost 4 bases and 5 bases respectively, with 12 bases between them. This CDR3 spans 14 amino acids. From germline, CDR1 is MNHEY and CDR2 SVGAGI. CDR3 nucleotides: TGTGCCAGCAGTTTGATAGAGGGACATCAGCCCCAGCATTTT. Encoded protein: CASSLIEGHQPQHF.

The chain recombines TRBV14 with TRBJ1-1; the D is unclear. Trimming left V 0 bases short and J 10 bases short, with 12 bases between. The CDR3 extends over 13 amino acids. Germline V CDR1 and CDR2: SGHDN, FVKESK. The CDR3 region is CASSQDFVSAAFF. Here the CDR3 DNA reads TGTGCCAGCAGCCAAGATTTCGTCAGCGCAGCTTTCTTT.

This clone was found a few times. The genes are TRBV5-1 and TRBJ2-3, with D possibly matching TRBD1 (6 bases). This CDR3 spans 14 amino acids. CDR1 is SGHRS, CDR2 YFSETQ, per germline. Trimming removed 2 bases from V and 5 bases from J, with 12 bases in between. CDR3 in DNA: TGCGCCAGCAGCTTACAGGGTTCAGGAGATACGCAGTATTTT. It translates to CASSLQGSGDTQYF. Looking up the rest from reference TRBV5-1 and TRBJ2-3 gives the full variable domain: KAGVTQTPRYLIKTRGQQVTLSCSPISGHRSVSWYQQTPGQGLQFLFEYFSETQRNKGNFPGRFSGRQFSNSRSEMNVSTLELGDSALYLCASSLQGSGDTQYFGPGTRLTVL.

The chain links TRBV29-1 to TRBJ2-1; 14 nucleotides align to TRBD2. V gave up 4 bases and J gave up 7 bases; unmatched junction bases: 3. The CDR3 totals 14 residues. Germline V gene lookup returns CDR1 SQVTM and CDR2 ANQGSEA. The CDR3 protein is CSVVGTSGGNEQFF. CDR3 coding DNA: TGCAGCGTTGTTGGGACTAGCGGGGGAAATGAGCAGTTCTTC.

This clone was counted between two and nine times. The chain recombines TRBV7-8 with TRBJ2-6, with D maybe TRBD1 (6 bases). The CDR3 is made up of 18 amino acids. The V gene's germline CDR1 is SGHVS and CDR2 FQNEAQ. Trimming cost V 2 bases and J 0 bases, with 14 bases left between them. CDR3 sequence (DNA): TGTGCCAGCAGCTTAAATACGGACAGCTACTCTGGGGCCAACGTCCTGACTTTC. Protein: CASSLNTDSYSGANVLTF.

This chain connects TRBV21-1 to TRBJ2-1; the table's D gene call, TRBD1, was not cross checked with the DNA. TRBV21-1 corresponds to a pseudogene. This CDR3 comprises 16 residues. CDR3 loop: CASSKGPGDRRNEQFF. The CDR3 DNA reads TGTGCCAGCAGCAAAGGTCCCGGGGACAGGCGGAATGAGCAGTTCTTC.

The CDR3 nucleotides read TGTGCCACCAGCAGAGCGGCGGGACAGGGGAGCTCCTACGAGCAGTACTTC. This translates into CATSRAAGQGSSYEQYF. The chain combines TRBV15 with TRBJ2-5; the match to TRBD1 covers 10 bases. The last part of the DNA fits TRBJ2-7 better; the J call may be wrong. The CDR3 consists of 17 residues. Germline assignment: CDR1 LNHNV and CDR2 YYDKDF (reference sequence).

This clone has just a few counts. V gene TRBV5-4 combines with J gene TRBJ1-2; 9 bases line up with TRBD1. This CDR3 is 15 amino acids long. Germline V gene lookup returns CDR1 SGHNT and CDR2 YYREEE (reference sequence). Losses at the gene ends were 3 bases for V and 2 bases for J; bases not matched to a gene: 5. The CDR3 is CASSSPGQGNYGYTF. In DNA, the CDR3 is TGTGCCAGCAGCTCTCCGGGACAGGGAAACTATGGCTACACCTTC.

The chain employs TRBV6-6 and TRBJ1-5; 11 positions match TRBD1. Germline trimming cut 7 bases from V and 6 bases from J; bases unmatched to any gene: 8. CDR1 is MNHNY and CDR2 is SVGAGI in the germline V gene (reference sequence). The CDR3 contains 15 residues. CDR3 DNA: TGTGCCAGCAATATCGGGACAGGGGGAGGTCAGCCCCAGCATTTT. This translates into CASNIGTGGGQPQHF.

The gene calls are TRBV30 and TRBJ1-1; the D is unclear. Germline lookup yields CDR1 GTSNPN and CDR2 SVGIG (reference sequence). This CDR3 is built from 12 residues. The ends were cut back, 3 bases at V and 0 bases at J, with 5 bases in the middle. CDR3 region: CAWRQMNTEAFF. CDR3 in DNA: TGTGCCTGGAGACAGATGAACACTGAAGCTTTCTTT.

V gene TRBV15 combines with J gene TRBJ2-5; D is unclear. This CDR3 region has 12 residues. V lost 4 bases, J lost 2 bases, and 5 bases lay in between. Germline CDR1 and CDR2: LNHNV and YYDKDF (reference sequence). CDR3 amino acids: CATSKHQETQYF. For the CDR3, the DNA is TGTGCCACCAGCAAGCATCAAGAGACCCAGTACTTC. Together with reference TRBV15 and TRBJ2-5, the CDR3 gives the full variable domain: DAMVIQNPRYQVTQFGKPVTLSCSQTLNHNVMYWYQQKSSQAPKLLFHYYDKDFNNEADTPDNFQSRRPNTSFCFLDIRSPGLGDTAMYLCATSKHQETQYFGPGTRLLVL.

The chain links TRBV19 to TRBJ1-1; D gene ambiguous. The V end was cut by 10 bases, the J end by 3 bases, with 21 bases between. CDR3 length: 15 amino acids. Germline values: CDR1 LNHDA, CDR2 SQIVND (reference sequence). CDR3 sequence reads: CATSVGIVTDTEAFF. The CDR3 bases are TGTGCCACTTCAGTAGGGATCGTAACGGACACTGAAGCTTTCTTT. The whole variable domain, remainder taken from reference TRBV19 and TRBJ1-1, is DGGITQSPKYLFRKEGQNVTLSCEQNLNHDAMYWYRQDPGQGLRLIYYSQIVNDFQKGDIAEGYSVSREKKESFPLTVTSAQKNPTAFYLCATSVGIVTDTEAFFGQGTRLTVV.